Sequencing of this T cell receptor (beta chain) was carried out in a study of blood T cell repertoires in COVID-19. For the study at large: From the United States, Italy and Spain came samples of acute and convalescent COVID-19. PBMCs, B-cell-depleted T cells, or T cells provided the cDNA or gDNA that made up the material.

Original handling: From reference gene primer amplification, estimates of nucleated cell counts were derived. The repertoire was sequenced with immunoSEQ multiplex PCR; TCRdb's copy has only in-frame clones and lacks some. D and trimming were read from the DNA, whereas the V and J calls and clone size are those reported in that table. The data contain about 380,000 clones, about 90% of them singletons. V dropped 5 bases and J dropped 4 bases, with 12 bases sitting between them. CDR1 SEHNR and CDR2 FQNEAQ come from the germline V gene (reference sequence). This CDR3 contains 14 residues. Sequenced input: peripheral blood. The rearrangement uses TRBV7-9 and TRBJ1-5; no definite D call. The TCR originated in a man aged 18 to 35 with active or convalescent COVID-19. The DNA for the CDR3 is TGTGCCAGCAGCCCACTAGTTAGAAATCAGCCCCAGCATTTT. Protein: CASSPLVRNQPQHF. Drawing the rest from reference TRBV7-9 and TRBJ1-5, the complete variable domain is DTGVSQNPRHKITKRGQNVTFRCDPISEHNRLYWYRQTLGQGPEFLTYFQNEAQLEKSRLLSDRFSAERPKGSFSTLEIQRTEQGDSAMYLCASSPLVRNQPQHFGDGTRLSIL.